This TCR beta chain derives from a study of blood T cells in healthy people across ages. Germline trimming cut 5 bases from V and 4 bases from J; bases unmatched to any gene: 8. This CDR3 region has 15 residues. Germline CDR1 is SGHRS and CDR2 is YFSETQ. The authors ran a second PCR of about 6 to 11 cycles using a sample-barcoded 5' primer and a J-beta primer mix. TCRdb analysed the 5' RACE reads with MiXCR anew, one entry per CDR3 protein. This table has around 1,000,000 distinct CDR3 sequences, 25% appearing once. The same data also contributed to another study, on T cells of mothers and their children. That work contributes: The sample comes from several healthy Caucasian donors: mothers and children.

The receptor comes from a girl aged 2 to 9 in good health. The material sequenced was blood. The chain is built from TRBV5-1 and TRBJ2-7, with 11 positions matching TRBD1. The CDR3 sequence is CASSRGDRGNYEQYF. The CDR3 DNA reads as TGCGCCAGCAGTCGTGGGGACAGGGGGAATTACGAGCAGTACTTC.